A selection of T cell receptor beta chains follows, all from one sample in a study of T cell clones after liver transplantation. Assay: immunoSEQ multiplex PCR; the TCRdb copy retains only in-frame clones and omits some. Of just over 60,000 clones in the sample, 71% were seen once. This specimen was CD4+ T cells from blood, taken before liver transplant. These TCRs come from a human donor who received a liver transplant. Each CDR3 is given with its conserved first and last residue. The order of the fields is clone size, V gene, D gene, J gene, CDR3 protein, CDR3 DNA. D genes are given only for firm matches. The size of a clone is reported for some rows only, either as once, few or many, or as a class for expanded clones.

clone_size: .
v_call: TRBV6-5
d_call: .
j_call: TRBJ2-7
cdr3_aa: CASSYHDQASEQYF
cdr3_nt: TGTGCCAGCAGTTACCACGACCAGGCTTCCGAGCAGTACTTC

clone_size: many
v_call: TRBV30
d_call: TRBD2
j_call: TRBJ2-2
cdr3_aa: CAWARLAGEVTGELFF
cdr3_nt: TGTGCCTGGGCTCGACTAGCGGGGGAGGTCACCGGGGAGCTGTTTTTT

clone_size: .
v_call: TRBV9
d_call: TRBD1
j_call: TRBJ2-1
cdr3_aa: CASSWGTGTGYNEQFF
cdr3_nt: TGTGCCAGCAGCTGGGGGACCGGGACAGGGTACAATGAGCAGTTCTTC

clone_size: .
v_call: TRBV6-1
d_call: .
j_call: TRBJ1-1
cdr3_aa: CASSDRVNTEAFF
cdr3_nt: TGTGCCAGCAGTGACAGGGTGAACACTGAAGCTTTCTTT

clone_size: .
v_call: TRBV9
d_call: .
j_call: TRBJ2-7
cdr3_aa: CASSLRGGGEQYF
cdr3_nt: TGTGCCAGCAGCCTCAGAGGGGGGGGCGAGCAGTACTTC

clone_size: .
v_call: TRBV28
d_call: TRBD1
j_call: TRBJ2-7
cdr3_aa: CASSYRGPRSYEQYF
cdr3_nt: TGTGCCAGCAGTTACAGGGGGCCGCGATCCTACGAGCAGTACTTC

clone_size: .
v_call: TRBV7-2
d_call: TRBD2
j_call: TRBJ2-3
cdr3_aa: CASSLFGGGAGETDTQYF
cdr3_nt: TGTGCCAGCAGCTTATTCGGGGGAGGAGCGGGGGAAACAGATACGCAGTATTTT

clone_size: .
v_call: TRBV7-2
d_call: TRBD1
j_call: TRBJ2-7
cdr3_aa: CASSSGQGVHEQYF
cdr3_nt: TGTGCCAGCAGCTCGGGACAGGGGGTTCACGAGCAGTACTTC

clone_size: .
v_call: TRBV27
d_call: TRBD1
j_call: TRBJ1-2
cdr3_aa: CASTKTGVANYGYTF
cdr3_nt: TGTGCCAGCACCAAGACAGGGGTCGCTAACTATGGCTACACCTTC

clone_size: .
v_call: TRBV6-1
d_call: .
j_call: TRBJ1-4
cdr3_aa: CATWGRGEKLFF
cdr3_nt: TGTGCCACCTGGGGCAGGGGAGAAAAACTGTTTTTT

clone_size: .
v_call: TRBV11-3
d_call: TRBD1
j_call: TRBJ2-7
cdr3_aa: CASSLTGVHNYEQYF
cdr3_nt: TGTGCCAGCAGCTTGACAGGGGTTCACAACTACGAGCAGTACTTC

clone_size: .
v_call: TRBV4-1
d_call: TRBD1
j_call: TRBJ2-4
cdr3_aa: CASKGVGGKGGLQYF
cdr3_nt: TGCGCCAGCAAAGGGGTAGGGGGCAAAGGTGGCCTTCAGTACTTC

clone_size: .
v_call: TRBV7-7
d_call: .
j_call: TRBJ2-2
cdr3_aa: CASSELTANTGELFF
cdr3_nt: TGTGCCAGCAGCGAATTGACAGCGAACACCGGGGAGCTGTTTTTT

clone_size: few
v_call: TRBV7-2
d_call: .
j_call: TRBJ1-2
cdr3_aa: CASSLDSNYGYTF
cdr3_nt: TGTGCCAGCAGCTTGGACAGTAACTATGGCTACACCTTC

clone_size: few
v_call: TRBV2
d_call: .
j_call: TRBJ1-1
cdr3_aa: CASSLRRDTEAFF
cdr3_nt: TGTGCCAGCAGTCTCCGACGGGACACTGAAGCTTTCTTT

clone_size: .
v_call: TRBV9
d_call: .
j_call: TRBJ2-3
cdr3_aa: CASSVGADTQYF
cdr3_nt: TGTGCCAGCAGCGTAGGGGCGGATACGCAGTATTTT

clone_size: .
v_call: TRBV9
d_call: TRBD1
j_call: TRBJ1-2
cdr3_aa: CASRRTGGGYGYTF
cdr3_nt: TGTGCCAGCCGCCGAACAGGGGGCGGCTATGGCTACACCTTC

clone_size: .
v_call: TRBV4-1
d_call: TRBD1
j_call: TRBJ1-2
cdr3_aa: CASSPRTGGTYGYTF
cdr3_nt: TGCGCCAGCAGCCCTCGGACAGGGGGTACCTATGGCTACACCTTC

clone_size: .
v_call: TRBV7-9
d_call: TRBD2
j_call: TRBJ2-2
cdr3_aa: CASSLREANTGELFF
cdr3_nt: TGTGCCAGCAGCCTCCGGGAGGCGAACACCGGGGAGCTGTTTTTT

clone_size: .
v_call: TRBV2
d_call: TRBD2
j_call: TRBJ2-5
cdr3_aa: CASSSRGYQETQYF
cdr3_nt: TGTGCCAGCAGCTCGCGGGGGTACCAAGAGACCCAGTACTTC

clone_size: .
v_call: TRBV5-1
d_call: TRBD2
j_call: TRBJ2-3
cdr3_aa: CASSLATSGGRTDTQYF
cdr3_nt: TGCGCCAGCAGCTTAGCGACTAGCGGGGGGAGGACAGATACGCAGTATTTT

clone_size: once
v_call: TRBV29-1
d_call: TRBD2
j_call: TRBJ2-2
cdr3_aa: CSGRAGGRAGELFF
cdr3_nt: TGCAGCGGGCGAGCGGGGGGGCGAGCCGGGGAGCTGTTTTTT

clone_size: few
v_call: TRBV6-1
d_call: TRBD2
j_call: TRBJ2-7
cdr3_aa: CATTGTSGMYEQYF
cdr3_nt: TGTGCCACTACCGGGACTAGCGGGATGTACGAGCAGTACTTC

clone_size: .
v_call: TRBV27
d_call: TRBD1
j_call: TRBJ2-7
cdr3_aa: CASSLSDRGREQYF
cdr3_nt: TGTGCCAGCAGTTTATCGGACAGGGGGCGAGAGCAGTACTTC

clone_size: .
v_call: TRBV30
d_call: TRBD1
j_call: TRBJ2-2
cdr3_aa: CAWSVILTGAGELFF
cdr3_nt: TGTGCCTGGAGTGTAATTCTCACAGGGGCCGGGGAGCTGTTTTTT

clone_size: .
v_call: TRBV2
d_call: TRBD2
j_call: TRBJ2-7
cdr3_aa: CASSRLAGEASEQYF
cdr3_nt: TGTGCCAGCAGTAGACTAGCGGGGGAGGCCTCCGAGCAGTACTTC